This is a list of T cell receptor beta chains from one sample in a study of blood T cell repertoires in COVID-19. Here immunoSEQ multiplex PCR was the method, and the copy in TCRdb shows in-frame clones only, minus some. This sample yields about 40,000 clones, of which about 80% are seen a single time; around 2.5% belongs to the top ten. The sample consisted of peripheral blood. These receptors were taken from a woman aged 55-70 years with acute or convalescent COVID-19. CDR3s include the opening cysteine and the closing phenylalanine or tryptophan. D genes are given only for firm matches. A row's size may be missing; if present it is once, few, many or a size class.

DNA	CDR3	V	J	D	size	length
TGTGCCAGCAGTTACTATGGGGGAGGTATGGAGACCCAGTACTTC	CASSYYGGGMETQYF	TRBV6-6	TRBJ2-5	-	-	15
TGTGCCAGCTCGACAGGGGGAACTAATGAAAAACTGTTTTTT	CASSTGGTNEKLFF	TRBV18	TRBJ1-4	TRBD1	-	14
TGCGCCAGCAGCTTGGTTGCGGGAGGGTCTGATGAGCAGTTCTTC	CASSLVAGGSDEQFF	TRBV5-1	TRBJ2-1	TRBD2	-	15
TGTGCCAGCAGCTTATGGAATAATCGGGGAACCGCTAATGAAAAACTGTTTTTT	CASSLWNNRGTANEKLFF	TRBV13	TRBJ1-4	-	once	18
TGTGCCAGCAGCTTCAGACAGGGGGATCAGCCCCAGCATTTT	CASSFRQGDQPQHF	TRBV28	TRBJ1-5	TRBD1	-	14
TGTGCCAGCAGTCATCAGGGTTATCCTGGAAACACCATATATTTT	CASSHQGYPGNTIYF	TRBV3-1/TRBV3-2	TRBJ1-3	-	-	15
TGTGCCAGAGGTAGCGGGGGATTCACAGATACGCAGTATTTT	CARGSGGFTDTQYF	TRBV2	TRBJ2-3	TRBD2	-	14
TGTGCCAGCTCACCACCGGGCAGGGTAAACACCGGGGAGCTGTTTTTT	CASSPPGRVNTGELFF	TRBV18	TRBJ2-2	-	-	16
TGTGCCAGCAGTTCAACAGGGGACTATGGCTACACCTTC	CASSSTGDYGYTF	TRBV6-6	TRBJ1-2	TRBD1	-	13
TGTGCCAGCAGCCCTGGGACAATAGGCAGCTATGGCTACACCTTC	CASSPGTIGSYGYTF	TRBV3-1/TRBV3-2	TRBJ1-2	-	-	15
TGTGCCAGCAGTTGGGCACCGATTAACTATGGCTACACCTTC	CASSWAPINYGYTF	TRBV5-6	TRBJ1-2	-	-	14
TGTGCCAGCTCAATTTGGGCTGGGGGCAGCACTGAAGCTTTCTTT	CASSIWAGGSTEAFF	TRBV18	TRBJ1-1	-	-	15
TGTGCCAGCAGTCCCATTACAGGGAAAAAAAACATTCAGTACTTC	CASSPITGKKNIQYF	TRBV27	TRBJ2-4	-	-	15
TGTGCCAGTAGTATACTATACAGGGGGAGACAGCCCCAGCATTTT	CASSILYRGRQPQHF	TRBV19	TRBJ1-5	TRBD1	-	15
TGTGCCAGCAGTTTGTACAGGGCCGAGACCCAGTACTTC	CASSLYRAETQYF	TRBV12-3/TRBV12-4	TRBJ2-5	-	-	13
TGTGCCAGCAGCTTTACATCGGCGGGCTTGAATTCACCCCTCCACTTT	CASSFTSAGLNSPLHF	TRBV3-1/TRBV3-2	TRBJ1-6	-	-	16
TGCGCCAGCAGCTCCATCGGGGATGGCTACACCTTC	CASSSIGDGYTF	TRBV5-1	TRBJ1-2	-	-	12
TGTGCTAGTGGGGGACAGGCTGGTGGCTACACCTTC	CASGGQAGGYTF	TRBV12-5	TRBJ1-2	TRBD1	-	12
TGTGCCACCAGCAGAGGTGGTAGCGGGGGGGCCATGGACGAGCAGTTCTTC	CATSRGGSGGAMDEQFF	TRBV15	TRBJ2-1	TRBD2	few	17
TGTGCCAGCAGTCCGGACAGGGGAATTTTAAGCTACACCTTC	CASSPDRGILSYTF	TRBV14	TRBJ1-2	TRBD1	once	14
TGCGCCAGCAGCCAGGAGACAGGCCCAAGGAGAGGCATTCAGTACTTC	CASSQETGPRRGIQYF	TRBV4-1	TRBJ2-4	-	-	16
TGTGCCACCAGTGGCGCGGCGGGACAGGGGGCATCAGAGACCCAGTACTTC	CATSGAAGQGASETQYF	TRBV24-1	TRBJ2-5	TRBD1	-	17
TGTGCCAGCAGCTTCACACAGGGGGGTGCTTTCTTT	CASSFTQGGAFF	TRBV6-5	TRBJ1-1	TRBD1	-	12
TGTGCTTACTTCCAGGGGGCGGGTGAGCAGTTCTTC	CAYFQGAGEQFF	TRBV5-4	TRBJ2-1	TRBD1	-	12
TGTGCCAGCAGCCCAGGGCAGGGGAACACTGAAGCTTTCTTT	CASSPGQGNTEAFF	TRBV9	TRBJ1-1	-	-	14
TGTGCCAGCAGCCCGCCTCTAGCGGGAGGGCCAGGCAATGAGCAGTTCTTC	CASSPPLAGGPGNEQFF	TRBV7-8	TRBJ2-1	TRBD2	-	17
TGTGCCATCAGTTTCGACAGGGGAAGAGAGACCCAGTACTTC	CAISFDRGRETQYF	TRBV10-3	TRBJ2-5	TRBD1	-	14
TGTGCCAGCAGTGCCCCCTCCGGGACAGGGGGCTACCGCAACTATGGCTACACCTTC	CASSAPSGTGGYRNYGYTF	TRBV6-4	TRBJ1-2	TRBD1	-	19
TGTGCCAGTAGTATAGGACTAGCGTTGGAGACCCAGTACTTC	CASSIGLALETQYF	TRBV19	TRBJ2-5	TRBD2	-	14
TGTGCCTGGAGTAAAGCCAGACAGTCTGGCAATCAGCCCCAGCATTTT	CAWSKARQSGNQPQHF	TRBV30	TRBJ1-5	-	-	16
TGTGCCAGCAGCCAAGTAGTAGCGGGAGGGGGATTCGAGACCCAGTACTTC	CASSQVVAGGGFETQYF	TRBV3-1/TRBV3-2	TRBJ2-5	TRBD2	few	17
TGTGCCAGCAGCTTTCGCGGGGGGGCCACAGATACGCAGTATTTT	CASSFRGGATDTQYF	TRBV3-1/TRBV3-2	TRBJ2-3	TRBD2	-	15
TGCGCCAGCAGTGGGGACGAGCGATCGGGGGGGCCTAACTATGGCTACACCTTC	CASSGDERSGGPNYGYTF	TRBV10-2	TRBJ1-2	-	once	18
TGTGCCAGTAGTATAGATCGATTCAGGGAGGCAGATACGCAGTATTTT	CASSIDRFREADTQYF	TRBV19	TRBJ2-3	-	-	16
TGTGCCAGTAGTATAACGGACAGGGGCGATCAGCCCCAGCATTTT	CASSITDRGDQPQHF	TRBV19	TRBJ1-5	TRBD1	-	15
TGTGCCAGTAGTAGCTCCGGGACAGGGACCTACGAGCAGTACTTC	CASSSSGTGTYEQYF	TRBV19	TRBJ2-7	TRBD1	-	15
TGTGCCTGGAGTGTAGGGGGGACAGGGGTCGAAAAACTGTTTTTT	CAWSVGGTGVEKLFF	TRBV30	TRBJ1-4	TRBD1	-	15
TGTGCCAGCAGTGAAACAGGGATGAGGAATCAGCCCCAGCATTTT	CASSETGMRNQPQHF	TRBV6-1	TRBJ1-5	-	-	15
TGTGCCAGCAGATTACAGGGGGCGGTCACTGAAGCTTTCTTT	CASRLQGAVTEAFF	TRBV6-5	TRBJ1-1	TRBD1	-	14
TGTGCCTGGGGTCTAGCGGGAGGCTTCTCCTACGAGCAGTACTTC	CAWGLAGGFSYEQYF	TRBV30	TRBJ2-7	TRBD2	-	15
TGTGCCAGCAGTCCATACGCCGGGGCTAATGAAAAACTGTTTTTT	CASSPYAGANEKLFF	TRBV6-5	TRBJ1-4	-	-	15
TGCAGTGCTCACCAGGGCTATGGCTACACCTTC	CSAHQGYGYTF	TRBV20-1	TRBJ1-2	-	-	11
TGCGCCAGCACCGGGACAGGGGACTATGGCTACACCTTC	CASTGTGDYGYTF	TRBV10-2	TRBJ1-2	TRBD1	few	13
TGTGCCAGCAGCCGAAACCGAGGACTAGCACCAAGTAATGAGCAGTTCTTC	CASSRNRGLAPSNEQFF	TRBV14	TRBJ2-1	TRBD2	once	17
TGCGCCAGCAGCTTGCAGGGGGACTCTAACTATGGCTACACCTTC	CASSLQGDSNYGYTF	TRBV5-1	TRBJ1-2	TRBD1	-	15
TGTGCCAGCAGCCTCTTAACAGGATATCTGGATACGCAGTATTTT	CASSLLTGYLDTQYF	TRBV14	TRBJ2-3	-	once	15
TGTGCCTGGACACTAGCGAACTCCTACAATGAGCAGTTCTTC	CAWTLANSYNEQFF	TRBV30	TRBJ2-1	TRBD2	-	14
TGTGCCAGCAGTGAGCAGGGGGGCCATTATTACACAGATACGCAGTATTTT	CASSEQGGHYYTDTQYF	TRBV6-1	TRBJ2-3	-	-	17
TGTGCCAGCAGTCGTCGGGACAGAAATAACTATGGCTACACCTTC	CASSRRDRNNYGYTF	TRBV6-5	TRBJ1-2	TRBD1	-	15
TGTGCCAGCAGCCGCAACTACGGGTCAGATACGCAGTATTTT	CASSRNYGSDTQYF	TRBV3-1/TRBV3-2	TRBJ2-3	-	-	14
TGTGCCAGTAGTATATCAACTAGCGGGAGCTATGAGCAGTTCTTC	CASSISTSGSYEQFF	TRBV19	TRBJ2-1	TRBD2	once	15
TGTGCCAGCAGCTTAGTGGGGGGCTCAGGACAGGGGGCTACCGAGACCCAGTACTTC	CASSLVGGSGQGATETQYF	TRBV7-6	TRBJ2-5	TRBD1	-	19
TGTGCCAGCAGCCGAGGGACTAGCGGATACAATGAGCAGTTCTTC	CASSRGTSGYNEQFF	TRBV6-5	TRBJ2-1	TRBD2	-	15